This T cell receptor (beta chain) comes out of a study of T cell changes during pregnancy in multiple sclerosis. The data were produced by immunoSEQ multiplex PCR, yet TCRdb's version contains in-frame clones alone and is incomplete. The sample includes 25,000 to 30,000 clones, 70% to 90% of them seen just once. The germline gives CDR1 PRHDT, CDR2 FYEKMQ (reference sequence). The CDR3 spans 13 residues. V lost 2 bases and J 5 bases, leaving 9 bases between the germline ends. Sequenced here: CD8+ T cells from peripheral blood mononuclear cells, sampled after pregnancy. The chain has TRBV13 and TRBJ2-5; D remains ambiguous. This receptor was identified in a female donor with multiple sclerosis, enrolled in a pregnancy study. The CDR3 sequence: CASSLRLEETQYF. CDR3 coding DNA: TGTGCCAGCAGCTTACGGCTAGAGGAGACCCAGTACTTC. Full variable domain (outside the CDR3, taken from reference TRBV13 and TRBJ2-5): AAGVIQSPRHLIKEKRETATLKCYPIPRHDTVYWYQQGPGQDPQFLISFYEKMQSDKGSIPDRFSAQQFSDYHSELNMSSLELGDSALYFCASSLRLEETQYFGPGTRLLVL.